The clone carrying this T cell receptor (beta chain) was recorded once. The antigen is unknown. This CDR3 region has 14 residues. The V end was cut by 8 bases, the J end by 3 bases, with 16 bases between. The germline gives CDR1 MGHRA, CDR2 YSYEKL. About 100,000 TCR templates per sample were assayed. The protocol was immunoSEQ multiplex PCR, while the TCRdb copy is restricted to in-frame clones and leaves out a portion. Of 95,000 to 100,000 clones in the sample, about nine tenths are singletons; the top ten hold about 12%. This specimen comes from a study of siplizumab effects on memory and regulatory T cells. Findings and caveats of the study: Unstimulated subsets accounted for the mapping of only a minor share of the clones that were alloreactive. Naive T cells looked more diverse than memory cells, and they looked like major contributors to the alloresponse.

Sequenced: non-Treg CD4+ T cells sorted from blood. V and J are TRBV4-1 and TRBJ1-1; D is possibly TRBD1 (6 bases). The receptor's source is a human donor in good health. The CDR3 region is CASRRGALDTEAFF. For the CDR3, the DNA is TGCGCCAGCCGGAGGGGGGCTCTGGACACTGAAGCTTTCTTT.